The rows below give T cell receptor beta chains drawn from one sample of a study of T cells after yellow fever vaccination. TCRdb recomputed calls from the 5' RACE reads with MiXCR, one row per CDR3 protein. This table has about 400,000 distinct CDR3 sequences, 6.2% appearing once. The sample in question was PBMCs, obtained 5 days after the yellow fever booster vaccination. These TCRs come from a young man who received the YFV17D yellow fever vaccine. Each CDR3 is given with its conserved first and last residue. The D gene is left open where the match is weak. Clone size, where shown, is once, few, many, or a class for clones that have expanded.

d_gene	abundance	v_gene	j_gene	CDR3nt	CDR3aa
NA	many	TRBV20-1	TRBJ1-2	TGCAGTGCTAGGGAAAGAGGGGCTAACTATGGCTACACCTTC	CSARERGANYGYTF
NA	NA	TRBV5-6	TRBJ2-2	TGTGCCAGCAGCTTGGATTTCGGGGAGCTGTTTTTT	CASSLDFGELFF
NA	few	TRBV6-1	TRBJ2-3	TGTGCCAGCCGCAAGCCCGGGACAGATACGCAGTATTTT	CASRKPGTDTQYF
NA	many	TRBV5-5	TRBJ2-1	TGTGCCAGCAGCTTCCCTAGCTTCAGTGAGCAGTTCTTC	CASSFPSFSEQFF
TRBD2	NA	TRBV11-2	TRBJ2-7	TGTGCCAGCAGCTCCCGGGGAGGGACCCAGTCCTACGAGCAGTACTTC	CASSSRGGTQSYEQYF
NA	few	TRBV29-1	TRBJ2-7	TGCAGCGTTGAAGTACTAGGGAACAAAGACGAGCAGTACTTC	CSVEVLGNKDEQYF
TRBD2	many	TRBV27	TRBJ2-7	TGTGCCAGCAGTTTATCGTCTAGCGGGGCGTACGAGCAGTACTTC	CASSLSSSGAYEQYF
NA	many	TRBV4-3	TRBJ1-5	TGCGCCAGCAGCCAAGTGTTGGATCAGCCCCAGCATTTT	CASSQVLDQPQHF
TRBD2	NA	TRBV5-4	TRBJ2-7	TGTGCCAGCAGCAAGACTAGCGGGAGGGCCAGGTACGAGCAGTACTTC	CASSKTSGRARYEQYF
TRBD1	NA	TRBV11-2	TRBJ2-3	TGTGCCAGCAGCTTGTCGTTGTACAGGGGGCTTTCGACGACAGATACGCAGTATTTT	CASSLSLYRGLSTTDTQYF
TRBD1	many	TRBV12-3/TRBV12-4	TRBJ1-4	TGTGCCAGCACCAGACAGGGGGCGCTTCGGGGAAAACTGTTTTTT	CASTRQGALRGKLFF
TRBD2	many	TRBV15	TRBJ2-1	TGTGCCACCAGCAAGGGGAGGGCAGACGAATCTTTTTACAATGAGCAGTTCTTC	CATSKGRADESFYNEQFF
NA	NA	TRBV28	TRBJ2-5	TGTGCCAGCAGTAAGATAGGGGGGGAAGAGACCCAGTACTTC	CASSKIGGEETQYF
NA	many	TRBV20-1	TRBJ1-5	TGCAGTGCTAGAGCGGGGTGGAGACAGCCCCAGCATTTT	CSARAGWRQPQHF
NA	few	TRBV19	TRBJ1-1	TGTGCCAGTAGTATAGTGGCAAGGATGAACACTGAAGCTTTCTTT	CASSIVARMNTEAFF
TRBD1	NA	TRBV7-2	TRBJ2-1	TGTGCCAGCAGCCTAACAGGGGAGGAGCAGTTCTTC	CASSLTGEEQFF
NA	NA	TRBV14	TRBJ2-2	TGTGCCAGCAGAGTGACAGCGACCGGGGAGCTGTTTTTT	CASRVTATGELFF
NA	many	TRBV29-1	TRBJ1-2	TGCAGCGTTGGGGGTGGTAACTATGGCTACACCTTC	CSVGGGNYGYTF
NA	many	TRBV6-2/TRBV6-3	TRBJ2-4	TGTGCCAGCAGTTCGTCAGGGGTGAACAAAAACATTCAGTACTTC	CASSSSGVNKNIQYF
NA	few	TRBV7-9	TRBJ1-6	TGTGCCAGCAGCTTAGCGGCAGCCCCACCCCTCCACTTT	CASSLAAAPPLHF
TRBD2	NA	TRBV3-1	TRBJ2-2	TGTGCCAGCAGCCTGACTAGCGGGAAATCCGGGGAGCTGTTTTTT	CASSLTSGKSGELFF
NA	many	TRBV20-1	TRBJ2-5	TGCAGTGCTAGGAGGGCTGGAGAGACCCAGTACTTC	CSARRAGETQYF
NA	NA	TRBV6-5	TRBJ2-1	TGTGCCAGCACCGTTACTCTGTCACTAGTTTTGGGAGAGCAGTTCTTC	CASTVTLSLVLGEQFF
TRBD2	many	TRBV12-3/TRBV12-4	TRBJ2-5	TGTGCCAGCAGGATCAGCGGGACGGAAGAGACCCAGTACTTC	CASRISGTEETQYF
NA	many	TRBV7-2	TRBJ2-2	TGTGCCAGCAGCCGAGACTTGAGGAACACCGGGGAGCTGTTTTTT	CASSRDLRNTGELFF
NA	few	TRBV28	TRBJ2-5	TGTGCCAGCAGCCGGACCTTGGGGGAGACCCAGTACTTC	CASSRTLGETQYF
TRBD2	few	TRBV20-1	TRBJ2-7	TGCAGTGCCCCTCGGGAGGGCTACGAGCAGTACTTC	CSAPREGYEQYF
NA	few	TRBV12-3/TRBV12-4	TRBJ2-2	TGTGCCAGCAGCCTTCGACCTCCCGGGGAGCTGTTTTTT	CASSLRPPGELFF
TRBD2	once	TRBV20-1	TRBJ2-1	TGCAGTGGTACCCGTTACGCTAGCGGGGGCCTTTTCTCCTACAATGAGCAGTTCTTC	CSGTRYASGGLFSYNEQFF
NA	many	TRBV20-1	TRBJ2-3	TGCAGTGCCCCGCCCGGGTGGGTTGAGGGACCCCACCGGGCCACAGATACGCAGTATTTT	CSAPPGWVEGPHRATDTQYF
TRBD1	many	TRBV28	TRBJ1-2	TGTGCCAGCAATGCCAGGGGGGGTGGCTACACCTTC	CASNARGGGYTF
NA	NA	TRBV19	TRBJ1-5	TGTGCCAGTAGTATGAGAATCTATAGCAATCAGCCCCAGCATTTT	CASSMRIYSNQPQHF